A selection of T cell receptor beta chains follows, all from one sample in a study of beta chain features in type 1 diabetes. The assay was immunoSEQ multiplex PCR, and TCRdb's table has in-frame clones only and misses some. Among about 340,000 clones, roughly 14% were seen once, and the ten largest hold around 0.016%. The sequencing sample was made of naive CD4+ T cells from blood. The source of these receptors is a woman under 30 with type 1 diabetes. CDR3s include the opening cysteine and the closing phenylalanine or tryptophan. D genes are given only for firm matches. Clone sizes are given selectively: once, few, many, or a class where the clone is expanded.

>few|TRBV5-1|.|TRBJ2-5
TGCGCCAGCAGCGCAAAGGGGTCGGGGACCCAGTACTTC
CASSAKGSGTQYF
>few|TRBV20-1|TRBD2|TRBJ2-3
TGCAGTGGAGCGGGAGTAGATACGCAGTATTTT
CSGAGVDTQYF
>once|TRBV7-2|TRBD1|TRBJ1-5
TGTGCCAGCAGCTTTAGACAGGGTAGCAATCAGCCCCAGCATTTT
CASSFRQGSNQPQHF
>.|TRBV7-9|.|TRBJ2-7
TGTGCCAGCAGCCCGGACGGGGTCCGCGACGAGCAGTACTTC
CASSPDGVRDEQYF
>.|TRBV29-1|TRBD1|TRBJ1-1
TGCAGCGTTCCACCTCGACAGGGGGCGAGCACTGAAGCTTTCTTT
CSVPPRQGASTEAFF
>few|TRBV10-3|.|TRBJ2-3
TGTGCCATCAGTGCCAGGTACACAGATACGCAGTATTTT
CAISARYTDTQYF
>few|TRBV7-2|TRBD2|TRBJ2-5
TGTGCCAGCAGCTTAGGTTTGATTCCTAGCGGGAAGCAAGAGACCCAGTACTTC
CASSLGLIPSGKQETQYF
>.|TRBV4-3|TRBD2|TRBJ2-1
TGCGCCAGCAGCCAGCTAGGGACTAGCGGGAAAGATGAGCAGTTCTTC
CASSQLGTSGKDEQFF
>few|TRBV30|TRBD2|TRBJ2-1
TGTGCCTGGAACACGGGAGGGCCGAACAATGAGCAGTTCTTC
CAWNTGGPNNEQFF
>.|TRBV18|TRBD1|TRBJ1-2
TGTGCCAGCTCACCGGACAGGGGGTATAACTATGGCTACACCTTC
CASSPDRGYNYGYTF
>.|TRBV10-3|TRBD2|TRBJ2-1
TGTGCCATCAGTGAGAAGACTAGCGGGAGGGCATTGAATGAGCAGTTCTTC
CAISEKTSGRALNEQFF
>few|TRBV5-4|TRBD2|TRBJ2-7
TGTGCCACCACAACCGTGGCTAGCGGAGCCTACGAGCAGTACTTC
CATTTVASGAYEQYF